This is a list of T cell receptor beta chains from one sample in a study of CD8 T cells in ankylosing spondylitis. From the 5' RACE reads, TCRdb called clonotypes with MiXCR, one entry per CDR3 protein. The sample holds approximately 220,000 distinct CDR3 sequences, around 24% seen once. Sequenced material: blood, either unsorted or a sorted T cell fraction (not recorded which). All receptors derive from a male donor with ankylosing spondylitis or in good health (not recorded which). Both conserved end residues are part of each CDR3. A D gene is named only where the DNA matches it firmly. Clone size is not always given. Where it is, it says once, few, many or a class for expanded clones.

j_gene	abundance	d_gene	v_gene	CDR3aa	CDR3nt
TRBJ2-2	few	TRBD1	TRBV20-1	CSARDPVRGHGELFF	TGCAGTGCTAGAGACCCCGTCAGGGGGCATGGGGAGCTGTTTTTT
TRBJ2-7	many	TRBD2	TRBV20-1	CSASSRLAGVNEQYF	TGCAGTGCTAGTTCCCGACTAGCGGGAGTGAACGAGCAGTACTTC
TRBJ2-3	.	.	TRBV15	CATSRGTAASTDTQYF	TGTGCCACCAGCAGAGGGACAGCCGCTAGCACAGATACGCAGTATTTT
TRBJ1-1	few	TRBD1	TRBV12-3/TRBV12-4	CASSPGGLRTEAFF	TGTGCCAGCAGTCCAGGGGGACTAAGAACTGAAGCTTTCTTT
TRBJ2-1	many	.	TRBV29-1	CSVARDRSGEQFF	TGCAGCGTTGCCCGGGACCGCTCCGGTGAGCAGTTCTTC
TRBJ2-1	many	TRBD2	TRBV4-3	CASSQELAGGHYNEQFF	TGCGCCAGCAGCCAAGAACTAGCGGGAGGCCACTACAATGAGCAGTTCTTC
TRBJ2-3	.	.	TRBV10-3	CCYPAAGQRECIGTDTQYF	TGTTGTTATCCCGCTGCTGGACAGCGAGAATGTATCGGCACAGATACGCAGTATTTT
TRBJ2-7	many	.	TRBV5-6	CASSWGRETYEQYF	TGTGCCAGCAGCTGGGGGCGGGAGACCTACGAGCAGTACTTC
TRBJ2-1	.	.	TRBV29-1	CSVVEDEQFF	TGCAGCGTTGTGGAGGATGAGCAGTTCTTC
TRBJ2-2	many	TRBD2	TRBV5-1	CASSATLAGDTGELFF	TGCGCCAGCAGCGCGACGCTAGCGGGAGACACCGGGGAGCTGTTTTTT
TRBJ1-1	.	.	TRBV29-1	CSVEGQGSGTEAFF	TGCAGCGTTGAGGGGCAAGGGTCGGGGACTGAAGCTTTCTTT
TRBJ2-1	few	.	TRBV4-3	CASSQVPGDNEQFF	TGCGCCAGCAGCCAAGTTCCGGGTGACAATGAGCAGTTCTTC
TRBJ2-3	few	.	TRBV5-6	CATKSLAADTQYF	TGTGCCACAAAATCGCTAGCAGCAGATACGCAGTATTTT
TRBJ2-7	few	.	TRBV20-1	CSATQLQGGVQYF	TGCAGTGCTACGCAACTACAGGGTGGGGTTCAGTACTTC
TRBJ1-3	many	.	TRBV12-3/TRBV12-4	CAFRGPSGNTIYF	TGTGCCTTCAGGGGACCCTCTGGAAACACCATATATTTT
TRBJ2-5	.	TRBD2	TRBV20-1	CSALWTSGQETQYF	TGCAGTGCTCTTTGGACTAGCGGCCAAGAGACCCAGTACTTC
TRBJ2-3	many	TRBD2	TRBV12-5	CASALAGGSGTQYF	TGTGCTAGTGCTCTAGCGGGAGGGTCGGGTACGCAGTATTTT
TRBJ2-3	.	TRBD1	TRBV29-1	CSVALGGSPDTQYF	TGCAGCGTTGCCTTAGGGGGCTCCCCAGATACGCAGTATTTT
TRBJ2-7	.	TRBD1	TRBV7-2	CASSSYRGPSYEQYF	TGTGCCAGCAGCTCGTACAGGGGGCCCTCCTACGAGCAGTACTTC
TRBJ2-1	many	.	TRBV6-2/TRBV6-3	CASTRGGDEQFF	TGTGCCAGCACCAGGGGGGGGGATGAGCAGTTCTTC
TRBJ1-1	.	.	TRBV18	CASSLNLGEAFF	TGTGCCAGCTCCCTCAATTTGGGTGAAGCTTTCTTT
TRBJ1-3	many	.	TRBV5-1	CASSLDQGGSGNTIYF	TGCGCCAGCAGCTTGGATCAGGGTGGCTCTGGAAACACCATATATTTT